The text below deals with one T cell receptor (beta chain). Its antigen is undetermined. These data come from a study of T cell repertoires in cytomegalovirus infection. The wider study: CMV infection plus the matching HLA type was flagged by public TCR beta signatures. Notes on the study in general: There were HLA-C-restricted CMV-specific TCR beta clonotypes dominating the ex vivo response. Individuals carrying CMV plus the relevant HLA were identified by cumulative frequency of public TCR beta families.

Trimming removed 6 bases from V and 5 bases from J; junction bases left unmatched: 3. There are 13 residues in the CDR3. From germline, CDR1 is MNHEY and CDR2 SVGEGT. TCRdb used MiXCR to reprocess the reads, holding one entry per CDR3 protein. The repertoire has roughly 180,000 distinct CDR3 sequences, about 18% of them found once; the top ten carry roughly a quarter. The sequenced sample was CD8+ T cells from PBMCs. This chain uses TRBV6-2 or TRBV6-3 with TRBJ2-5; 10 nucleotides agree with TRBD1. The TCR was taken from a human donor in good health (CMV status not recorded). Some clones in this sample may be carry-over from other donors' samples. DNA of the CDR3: TGTGCCAGCAGACTGGACAGGGGGGAGACCCAGTACTTC. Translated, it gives CASRLDRGETQYF.